This T cell receptor beta chain was captured in a study of beta chain features in type 1 diabetes. Trimming removed 8 bases at V and 12 bases at J, with 14 bases between. The CDR3 totals 11 residues. Per germline, CDR1 MNHNS and CDR2 SASEGT. The entirety of the isolated RNA underwent reverse transcription, so expressed TCRB transcripts were sequenced. Only in-frame clones appear in the TCRdb table, and some are missing; sequencing was by immunoSEQ multiplex PCR. Found here are about 16,000 clones, 55% of them singletons; the top ten hold approximately 0.46%. Sequencing was carried out using stem cell memory CD4+ T cells from blood. This receptor was obtained from a woman between 18 and 29 years old in good health. The chain couples TRBV6-1 to TRBJ2-1, with D possibly TRBD2 on 5 matching bases. In DNA form, the CDR3 reads TGTGCCAGCGGGAACAAACGGGGGCAGTTCTTC. Its protein is CASGNKRGQFF.